This TCR beta chain was sequenced during a study of brain metastases from non-small cell lung cancer. Notes on the study in general: T-cell infiltration was lower in brain metastases than primaries (P < 0.001). Compared with their matched primary tumors, about 64% of brain metastases showed expanded T-cell clones.

This CDR3 contains 17 residues. Germline V gene lookup returns CDR1 SSHAT and CDR2 FNYEAQ (reference sequence). TCRdb's table, derived via immunoSEQ multiplex PCR, lists solely in-frame clones and lacks some. The sample contains more than 600 clones, about 81% of which appear only once. Regarding this clone: Its antigen is still unknown. One junction end disagrees with the germline gene, perhaps due to a read error.

This chain joins TRBV7-7 and TRBJ1-3; D is uncertain. This sequence originates from a donor aged 40 or over with non-small cell lung cancer. The specimen sequenced was primary lung tumor tissue. CDR3 sequence: CASSLPLRRSSGNTIYF. The CDR3 DNA sequence: TGTGCTAGCAGCTTACCCCTTCGGCGGAGCTCTGGAAACACCATATATTTT.